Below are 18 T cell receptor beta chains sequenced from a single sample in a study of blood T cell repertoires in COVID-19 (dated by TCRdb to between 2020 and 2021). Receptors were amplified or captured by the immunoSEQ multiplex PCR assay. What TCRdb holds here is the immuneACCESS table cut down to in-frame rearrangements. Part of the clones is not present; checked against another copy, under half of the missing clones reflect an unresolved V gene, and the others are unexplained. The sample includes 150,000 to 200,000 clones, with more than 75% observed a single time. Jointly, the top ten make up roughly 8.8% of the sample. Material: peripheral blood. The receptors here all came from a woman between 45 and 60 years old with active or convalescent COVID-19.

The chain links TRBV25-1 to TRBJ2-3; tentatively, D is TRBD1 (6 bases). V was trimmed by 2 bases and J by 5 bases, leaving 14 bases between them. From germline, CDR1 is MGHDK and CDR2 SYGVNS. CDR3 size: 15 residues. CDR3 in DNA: TGTGCCAGCAGTGAAACTAGGGGGTCGGTAGATACGCAGTATTTT. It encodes CASSETRGSVDTQYF.

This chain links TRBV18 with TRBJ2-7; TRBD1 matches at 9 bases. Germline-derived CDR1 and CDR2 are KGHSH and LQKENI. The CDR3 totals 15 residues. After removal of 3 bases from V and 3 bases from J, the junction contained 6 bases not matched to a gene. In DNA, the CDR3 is TGTGCCAGCTCACCGGGACAGGGTAAGAGCTACGAGCAGTACTTC. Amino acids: CASSPGQGKSYEQYF.

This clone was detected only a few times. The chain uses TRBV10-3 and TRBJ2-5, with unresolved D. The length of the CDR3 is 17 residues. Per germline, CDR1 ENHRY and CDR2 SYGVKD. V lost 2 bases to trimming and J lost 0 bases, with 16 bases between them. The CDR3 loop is CAISEPAGKANQETQYF. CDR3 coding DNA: TGTGCCATCAGTGAGCCGGCAGGCAAAGCCAACCAAGAGACCCAGTACTTC.

The CDR3: CATSGGGAGNTIYF. The DNA for the CDR3 is TGTGCCACCAGTGGGGGGGGCGCTGGAAACACCATATATTTT. This rearrangement joins TRBV24-1 to TRBJ1-3; D possibly corresponds to TRBD1 (6 bases). Germline values: CDR1 KGHDR, CDR2 SFDVKD. V was pared by 5 bases and J by 2 bases, with 9 bases between. This CDR3 contains 14 residues.

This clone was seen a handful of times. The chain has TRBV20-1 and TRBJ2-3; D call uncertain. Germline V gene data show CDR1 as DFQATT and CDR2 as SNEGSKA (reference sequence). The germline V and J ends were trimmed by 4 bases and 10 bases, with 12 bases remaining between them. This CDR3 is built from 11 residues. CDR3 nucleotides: TGCAGTGCTATTGTCCAGGCCCCGCAGTATTTT. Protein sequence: CSAIVQAPQYF.

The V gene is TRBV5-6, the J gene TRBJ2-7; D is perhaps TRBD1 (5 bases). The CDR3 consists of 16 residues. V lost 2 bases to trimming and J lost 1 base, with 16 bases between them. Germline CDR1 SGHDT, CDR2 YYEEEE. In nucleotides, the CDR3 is TGTGCCAGCAGCTTCTCCACCGCAGGGTGGTCCTACGAGCAGTACTTC. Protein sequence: CASSFSTAGWSYEQYF.

The CDR3 nucleotides read TGCGCCAGCCAAGAACTAGCGGGAACCTACGAGCAGTACTTC. The encoded protein is CASQELAGTYEQYF. The rearrangement links TRBV5-1 to TRBJ2-7, with 10 bases matching TRBD2. The CDR3 totals 14 residues. Germline CDR1 reads SGHRS; CDR2 reads YFSETQ. The ends lost 7 bases at V and 2 bases at J; junction bases unmatched: 6.

The CDR3 spells CASSGARAGNEQFF. CDR3 sequence (DNA): TGTGCCAGCAGCGGGGCGAGGGCTGGTAATGAGCAGTTCTTC. The chain has TRBV9 and TRBJ2-1; the D gene is possibly TRBD2 (5 bases). This CDR3 contains 14 residues. Germline V lookup: CDR1 SGDLS, CDR2 YYNGEE. Trimming removed 3 bases at V and 7 bases at J, with 14 bases between.

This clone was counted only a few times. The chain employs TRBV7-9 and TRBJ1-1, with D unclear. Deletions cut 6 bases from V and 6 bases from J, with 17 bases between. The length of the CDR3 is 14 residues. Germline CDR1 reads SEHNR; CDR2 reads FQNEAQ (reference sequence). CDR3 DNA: TGTGCCAGCAGTCGCATGATGACAACCGCTGAAGCTTTCTTT. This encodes CASSRMMTTAEAFF.

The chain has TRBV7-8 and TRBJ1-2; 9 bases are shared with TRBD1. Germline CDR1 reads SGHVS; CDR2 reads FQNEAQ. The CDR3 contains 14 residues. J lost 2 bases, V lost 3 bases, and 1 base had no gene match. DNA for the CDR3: TGTGCCAGCAGCTTCGACAGGGGGAACTATGGCTACACCTTC. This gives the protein CASSFDRGNYGYTF.

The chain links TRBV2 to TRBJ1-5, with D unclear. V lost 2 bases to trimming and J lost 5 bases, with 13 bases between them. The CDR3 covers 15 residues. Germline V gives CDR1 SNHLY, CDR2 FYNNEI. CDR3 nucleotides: TGTGCCAGCAGTGAATTCGACATGAAGTATCAGCCCCAGCATTTT. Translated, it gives CASSEFDMKYQPQHF.

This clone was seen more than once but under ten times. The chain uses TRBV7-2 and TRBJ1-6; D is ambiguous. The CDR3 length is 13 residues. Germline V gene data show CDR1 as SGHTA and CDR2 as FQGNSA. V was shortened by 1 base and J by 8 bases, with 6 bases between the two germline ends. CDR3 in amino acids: CASSLETYSPLHF. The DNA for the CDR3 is TGTGCCAGCAGCTTAGAAACATATTCACCCCTCCACTTT. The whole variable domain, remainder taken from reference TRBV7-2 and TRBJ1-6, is GAGVSQSPSNKVTEKGKDVELRCDPISGHTALYWYRQSLGQGLEFLIYFQGNSAPDKSGLPSDRFSAERTGGSVSTLTIQRTQQEDSAVYLCASSLETYSPLHFGNGTRLTVT.

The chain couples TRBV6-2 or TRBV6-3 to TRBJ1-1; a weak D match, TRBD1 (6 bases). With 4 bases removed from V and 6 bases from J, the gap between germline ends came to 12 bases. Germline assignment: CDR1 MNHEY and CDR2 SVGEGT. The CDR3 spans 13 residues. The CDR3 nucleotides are TGTGCCAGCAGTTCAACAGGGTGGTCTGAAGCTTTCTTT. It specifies CASSSTGWSEAFF.

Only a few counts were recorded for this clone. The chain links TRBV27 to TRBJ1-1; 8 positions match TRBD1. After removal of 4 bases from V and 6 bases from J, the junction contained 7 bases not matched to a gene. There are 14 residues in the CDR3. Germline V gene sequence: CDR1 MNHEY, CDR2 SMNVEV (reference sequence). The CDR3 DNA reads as TGTGCCAGCAGTTCCCGTCCAGGGGGCCCTGAAGCTTTCTTT. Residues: CASSSRPGGPEAFF.

CDR3 sequence (DNA): TGTGCCAGCAGCCGACAGGGGTACGGCTACACCTTC. Translating it yields CASSRQGYGYTF. The chain employs TRBV5-8 and TRBJ1-2, with 8 bases that match TRBD1. J gave up 8 bases and V 4 bases, and 4 bases lay outside the gene matches. CDR1 is SGHTS and CDR2 is YDEGEE in the germline V gene. This CDR3 is 12 amino acids long.

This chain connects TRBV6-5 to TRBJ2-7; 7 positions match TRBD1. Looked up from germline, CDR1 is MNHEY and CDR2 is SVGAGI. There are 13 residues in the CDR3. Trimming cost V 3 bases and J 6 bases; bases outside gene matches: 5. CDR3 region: CASSYTQGTEQYF. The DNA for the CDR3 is TGTGCCAGCAGTTATACACAGGGGACCGAGCAGTACTTC.

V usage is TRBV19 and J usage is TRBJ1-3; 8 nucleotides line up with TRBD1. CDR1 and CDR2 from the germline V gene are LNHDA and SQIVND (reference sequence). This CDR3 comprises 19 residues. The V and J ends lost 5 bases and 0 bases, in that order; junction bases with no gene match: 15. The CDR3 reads CASSPTGQGWVNSGNTIYF. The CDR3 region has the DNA TGTGCCAGTAGTCCGACAGGACAGGGATGGGTTAACTCTGGAAACACCATATATTTT.

CDR3 sequence reads: CATSRGGAGLGYTF. CDR3 sequence (DNA): TGTGCCACCAGCAGAGGGGGAGCGGGGCTTGGCTACACCTTC. The J gene is TRBJ1-2, the V gene TRBV15; a weak D match, TRBD1 (5 bases). V was cut by 1 base and J by 7 bases, with 13 bases left in between. Germline CDR1 is LNHNV and CDR2 is YYDKDF (reference sequence). The CDR3 is 14 residues long.